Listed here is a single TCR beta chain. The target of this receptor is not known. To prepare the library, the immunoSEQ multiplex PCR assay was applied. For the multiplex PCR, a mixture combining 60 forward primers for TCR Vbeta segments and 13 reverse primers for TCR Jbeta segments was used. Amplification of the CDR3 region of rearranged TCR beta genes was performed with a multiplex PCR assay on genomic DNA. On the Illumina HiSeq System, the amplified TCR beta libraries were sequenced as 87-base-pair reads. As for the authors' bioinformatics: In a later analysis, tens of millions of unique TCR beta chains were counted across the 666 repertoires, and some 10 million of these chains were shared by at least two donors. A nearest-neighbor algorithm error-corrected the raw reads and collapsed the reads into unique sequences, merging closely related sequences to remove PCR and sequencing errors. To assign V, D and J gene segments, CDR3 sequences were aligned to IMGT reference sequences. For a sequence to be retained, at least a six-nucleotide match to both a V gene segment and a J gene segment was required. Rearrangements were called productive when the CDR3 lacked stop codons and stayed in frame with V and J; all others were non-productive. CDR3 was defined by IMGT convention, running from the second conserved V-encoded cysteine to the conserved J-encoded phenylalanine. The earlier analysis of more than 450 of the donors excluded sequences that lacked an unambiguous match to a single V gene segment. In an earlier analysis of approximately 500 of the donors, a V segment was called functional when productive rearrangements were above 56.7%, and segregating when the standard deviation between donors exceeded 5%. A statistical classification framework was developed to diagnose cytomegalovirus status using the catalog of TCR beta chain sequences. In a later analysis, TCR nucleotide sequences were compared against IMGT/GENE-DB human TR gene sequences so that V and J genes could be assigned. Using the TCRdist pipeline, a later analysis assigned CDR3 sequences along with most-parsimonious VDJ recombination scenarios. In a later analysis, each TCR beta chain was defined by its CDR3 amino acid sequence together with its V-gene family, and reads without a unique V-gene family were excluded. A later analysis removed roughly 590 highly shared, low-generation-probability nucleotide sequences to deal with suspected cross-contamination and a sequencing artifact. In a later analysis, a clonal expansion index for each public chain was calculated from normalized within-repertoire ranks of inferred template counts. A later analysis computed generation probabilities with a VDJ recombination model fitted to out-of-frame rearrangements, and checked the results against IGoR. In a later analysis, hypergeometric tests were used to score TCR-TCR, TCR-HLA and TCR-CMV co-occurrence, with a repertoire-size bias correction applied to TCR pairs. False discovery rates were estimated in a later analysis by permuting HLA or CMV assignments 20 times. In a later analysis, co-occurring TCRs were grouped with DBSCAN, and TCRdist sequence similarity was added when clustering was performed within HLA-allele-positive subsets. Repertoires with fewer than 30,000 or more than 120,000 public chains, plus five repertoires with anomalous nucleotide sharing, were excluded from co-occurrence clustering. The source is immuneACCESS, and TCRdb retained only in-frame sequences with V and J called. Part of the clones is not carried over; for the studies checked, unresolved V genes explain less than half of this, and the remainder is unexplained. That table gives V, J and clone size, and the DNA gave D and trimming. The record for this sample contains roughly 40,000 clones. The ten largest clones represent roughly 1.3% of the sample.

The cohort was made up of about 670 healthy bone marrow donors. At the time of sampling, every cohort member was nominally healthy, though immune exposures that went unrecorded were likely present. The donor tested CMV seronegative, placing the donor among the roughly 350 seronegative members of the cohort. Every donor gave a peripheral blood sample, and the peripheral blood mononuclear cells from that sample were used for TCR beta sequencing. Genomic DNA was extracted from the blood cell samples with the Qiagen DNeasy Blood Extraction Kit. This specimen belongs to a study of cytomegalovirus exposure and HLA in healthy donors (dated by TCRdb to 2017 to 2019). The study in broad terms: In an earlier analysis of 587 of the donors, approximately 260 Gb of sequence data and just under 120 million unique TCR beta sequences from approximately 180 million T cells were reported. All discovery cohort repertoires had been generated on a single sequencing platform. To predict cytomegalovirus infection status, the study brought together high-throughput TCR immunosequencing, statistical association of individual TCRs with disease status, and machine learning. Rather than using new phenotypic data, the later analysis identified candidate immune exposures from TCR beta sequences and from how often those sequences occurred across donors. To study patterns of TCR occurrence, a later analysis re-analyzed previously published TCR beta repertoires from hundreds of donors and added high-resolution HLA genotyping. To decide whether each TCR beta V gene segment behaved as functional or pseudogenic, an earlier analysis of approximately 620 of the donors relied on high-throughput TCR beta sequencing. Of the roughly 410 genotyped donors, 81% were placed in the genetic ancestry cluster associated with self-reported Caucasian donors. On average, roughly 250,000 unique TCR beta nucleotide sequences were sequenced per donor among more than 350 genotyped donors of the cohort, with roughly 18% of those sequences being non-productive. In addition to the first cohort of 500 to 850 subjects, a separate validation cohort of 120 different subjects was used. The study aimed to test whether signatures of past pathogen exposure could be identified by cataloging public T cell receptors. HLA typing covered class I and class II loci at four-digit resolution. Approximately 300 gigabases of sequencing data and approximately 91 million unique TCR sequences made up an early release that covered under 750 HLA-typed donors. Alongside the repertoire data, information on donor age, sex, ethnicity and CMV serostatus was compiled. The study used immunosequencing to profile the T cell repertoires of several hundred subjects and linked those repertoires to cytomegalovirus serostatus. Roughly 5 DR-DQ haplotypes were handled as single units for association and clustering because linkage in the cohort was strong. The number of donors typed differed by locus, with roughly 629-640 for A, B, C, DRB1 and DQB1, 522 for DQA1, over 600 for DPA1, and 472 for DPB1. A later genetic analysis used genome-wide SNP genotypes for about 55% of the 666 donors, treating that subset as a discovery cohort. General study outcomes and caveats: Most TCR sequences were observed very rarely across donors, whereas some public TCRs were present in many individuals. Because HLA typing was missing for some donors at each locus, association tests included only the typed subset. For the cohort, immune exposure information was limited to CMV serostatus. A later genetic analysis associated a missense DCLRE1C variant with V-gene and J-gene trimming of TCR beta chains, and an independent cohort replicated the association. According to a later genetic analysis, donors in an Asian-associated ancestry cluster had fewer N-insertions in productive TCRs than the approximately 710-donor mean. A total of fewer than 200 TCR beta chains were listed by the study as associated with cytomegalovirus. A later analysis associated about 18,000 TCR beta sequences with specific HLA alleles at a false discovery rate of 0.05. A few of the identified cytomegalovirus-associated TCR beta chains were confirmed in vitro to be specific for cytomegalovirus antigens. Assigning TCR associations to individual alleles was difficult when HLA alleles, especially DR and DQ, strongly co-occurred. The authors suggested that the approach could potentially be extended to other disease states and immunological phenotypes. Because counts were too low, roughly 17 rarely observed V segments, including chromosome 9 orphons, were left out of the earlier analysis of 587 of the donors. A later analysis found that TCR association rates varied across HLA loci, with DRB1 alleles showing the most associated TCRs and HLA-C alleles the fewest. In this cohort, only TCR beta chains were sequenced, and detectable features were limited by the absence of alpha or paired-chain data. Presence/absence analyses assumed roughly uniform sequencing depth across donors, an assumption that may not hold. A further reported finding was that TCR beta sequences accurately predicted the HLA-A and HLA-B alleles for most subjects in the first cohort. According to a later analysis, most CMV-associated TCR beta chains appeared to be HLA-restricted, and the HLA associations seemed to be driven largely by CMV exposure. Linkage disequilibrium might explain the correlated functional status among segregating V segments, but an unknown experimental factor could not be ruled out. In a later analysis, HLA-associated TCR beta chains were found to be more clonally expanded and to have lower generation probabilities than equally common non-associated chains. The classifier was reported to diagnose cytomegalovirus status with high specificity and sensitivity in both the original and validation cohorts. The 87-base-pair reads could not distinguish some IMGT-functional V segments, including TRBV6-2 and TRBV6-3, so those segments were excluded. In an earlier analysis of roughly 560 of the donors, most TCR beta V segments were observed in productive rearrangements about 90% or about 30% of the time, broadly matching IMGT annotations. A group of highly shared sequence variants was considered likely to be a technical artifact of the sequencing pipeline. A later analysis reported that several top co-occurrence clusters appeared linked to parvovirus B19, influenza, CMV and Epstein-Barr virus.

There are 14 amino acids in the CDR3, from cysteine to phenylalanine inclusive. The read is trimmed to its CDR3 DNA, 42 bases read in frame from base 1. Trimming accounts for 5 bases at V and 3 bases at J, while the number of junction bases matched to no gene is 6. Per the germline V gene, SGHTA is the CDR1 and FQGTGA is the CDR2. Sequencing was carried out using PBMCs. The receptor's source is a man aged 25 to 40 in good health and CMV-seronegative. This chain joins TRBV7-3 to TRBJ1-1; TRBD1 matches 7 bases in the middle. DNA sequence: TGTGCCAGCAGCCCGACAGGGATGGACACTGAAGCTTTCTTT. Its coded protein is CASSPTGMDTEAFF. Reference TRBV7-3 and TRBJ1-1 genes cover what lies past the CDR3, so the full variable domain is GAGVSQTPSNKVTEKGKYVELRCDPISGHTALYWYRQSLGQGPEFLIYFQGTGAADDSGLPNDRFFAVRPEGSVSTLKIQRTERGDSAVYLCASSPTGMDTEAFFGQGTRLTVV.